Sequencing of this TCR beta chain was carried out in a study of T cells in tumors after PD-1 blockade. Study overall: Daily vismodegib 150 mg continued in a subset of anti-PD-1-treated patients.

TCRdb's copy holds only in-frame clones and misses some; the assay was immunoSEQ multiplex PCR. In the table there are about 59,000 clones, 80% of which are singletons. CDR1 and CDR2 (germline): SNHLY, FYNNEI. Trimming removed 6 bases from V and 2 bases from J, with 15 bases in between. This CDR3 is 15 amino acids long. The V gene is TRBV2, the J gene TRBJ2-3; TRBD2 is a possible D gene (6 bases). The sequenced sample was PBMCs, obtained before anti-PD-1 treatment. The receptor was isolated from a human donor with basal cell carcinoma. The DNA for the CDR3 is TGTGCCAGCAGCCTCGGTAGCGGATCCACAGATACGCAGTATTTT. This gives the protein CASSLGSGSTDTQYF.